Sequencing of this T cell receptor beta chain was carried out in a study of T cells in narcolepsy. Overall study context: Healthy controls were enrolled alongside patients with narcolepsy type 1 or type 2. General observations from the study: Autoreactive clone sequences were missing from some blood memory CD4+ repertoires. HCRT-specific and TRIB2-specific autoreactive clonotypes appeared among same-patient CSF and blood CD4+ clonotypes. Autoreactive clonotypes reportedly recurred in blood of same and different patients, not controls.

The V gene lost 4 bases and the J gene lost 5 bases, with 9 bases spanning the gap. Germline V gene data show CDR1 as SGHRS and CDR2 as YFSETQ. This CDR3 has 13 residues. Libraries were prepared by immunoSEQ multiplex PCR; TCRdb keeps only in-frame clonotypes and omits some of them. The data hold around 34,000 clones, with around 79% observed a single time. As regards this clone: Its antigen is not known.

Sample: memory (CD45RA-) CD4+ T cells from blood. The receptor's source is a human donor in good health. This chain connects TRBV5-1 to TRBJ1-4; possible D gene TRBD1, 6 bases. DNA of the CDR3: TGCGCCAGCAGCGCCGGACAGAATGAAAAACTGTTTTTT. This sequence encodes CASSAGQNEKLFF.